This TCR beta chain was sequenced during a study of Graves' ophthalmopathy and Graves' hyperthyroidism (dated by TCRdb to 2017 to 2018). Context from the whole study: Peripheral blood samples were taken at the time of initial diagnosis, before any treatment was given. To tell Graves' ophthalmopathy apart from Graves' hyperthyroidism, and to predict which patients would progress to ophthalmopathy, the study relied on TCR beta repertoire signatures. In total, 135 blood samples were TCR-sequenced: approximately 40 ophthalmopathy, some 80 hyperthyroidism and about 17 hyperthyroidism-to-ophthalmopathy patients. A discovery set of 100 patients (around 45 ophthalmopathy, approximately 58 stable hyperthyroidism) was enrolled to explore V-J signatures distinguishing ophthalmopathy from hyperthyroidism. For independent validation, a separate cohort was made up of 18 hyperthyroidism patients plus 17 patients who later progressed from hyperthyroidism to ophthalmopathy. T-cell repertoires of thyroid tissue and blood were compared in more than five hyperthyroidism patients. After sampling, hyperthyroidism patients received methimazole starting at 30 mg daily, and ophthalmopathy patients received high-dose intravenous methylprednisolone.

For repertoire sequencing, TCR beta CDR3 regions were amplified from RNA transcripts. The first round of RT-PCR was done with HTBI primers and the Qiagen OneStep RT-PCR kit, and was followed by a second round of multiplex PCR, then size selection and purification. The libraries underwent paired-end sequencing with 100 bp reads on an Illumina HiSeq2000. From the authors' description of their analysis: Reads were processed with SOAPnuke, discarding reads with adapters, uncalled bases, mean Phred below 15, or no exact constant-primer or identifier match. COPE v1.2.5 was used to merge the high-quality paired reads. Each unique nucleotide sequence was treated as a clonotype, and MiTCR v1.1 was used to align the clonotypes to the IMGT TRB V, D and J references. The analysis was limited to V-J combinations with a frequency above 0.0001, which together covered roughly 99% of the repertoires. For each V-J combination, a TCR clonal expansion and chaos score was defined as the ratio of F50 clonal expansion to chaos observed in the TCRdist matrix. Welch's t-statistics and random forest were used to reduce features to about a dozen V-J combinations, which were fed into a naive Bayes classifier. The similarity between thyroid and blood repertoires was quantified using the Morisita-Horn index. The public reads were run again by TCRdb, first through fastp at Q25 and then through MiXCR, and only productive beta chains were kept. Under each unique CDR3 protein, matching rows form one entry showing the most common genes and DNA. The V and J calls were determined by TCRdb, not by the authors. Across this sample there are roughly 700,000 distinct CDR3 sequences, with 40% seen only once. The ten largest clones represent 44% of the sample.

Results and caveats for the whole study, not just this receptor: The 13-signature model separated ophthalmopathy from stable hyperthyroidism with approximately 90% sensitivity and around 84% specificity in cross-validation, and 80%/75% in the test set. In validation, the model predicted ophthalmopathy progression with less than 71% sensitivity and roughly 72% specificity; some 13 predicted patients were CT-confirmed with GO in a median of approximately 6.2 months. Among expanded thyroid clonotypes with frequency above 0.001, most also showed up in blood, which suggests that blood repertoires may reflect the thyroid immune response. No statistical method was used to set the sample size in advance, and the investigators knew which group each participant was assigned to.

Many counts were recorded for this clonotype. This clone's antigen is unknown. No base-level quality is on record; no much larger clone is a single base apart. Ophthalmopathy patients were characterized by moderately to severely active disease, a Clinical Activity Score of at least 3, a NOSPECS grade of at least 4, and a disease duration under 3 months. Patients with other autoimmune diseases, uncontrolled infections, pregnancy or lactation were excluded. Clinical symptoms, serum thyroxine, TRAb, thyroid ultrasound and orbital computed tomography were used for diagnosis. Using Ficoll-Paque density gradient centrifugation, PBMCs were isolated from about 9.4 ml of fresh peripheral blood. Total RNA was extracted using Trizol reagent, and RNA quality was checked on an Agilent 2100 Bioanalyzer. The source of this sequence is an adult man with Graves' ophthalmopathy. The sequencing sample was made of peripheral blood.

In nucleotide form, the sequence is TGTGCCAGCAGCTTAAACCACAGAGAGACCCAGTACTTC. Translated, this gives CASSLNHRETQYF. The chain uses TRBV7-9 and TRBJ2-5; the D gene is not confidently resolved. From its cysteine to its phenylalanine, the CDR3 spans 13 amino acids. The read is trimmed to its CDR3 DNA, 39 bases read in frame from base 1. CDR1 and CDR2 are drawn from the germline V gene (reference sequence): SEHNR, FQNEAQ. At the junction V is shortened by 2 bases and J by 4 bases, with 8 bases in between.